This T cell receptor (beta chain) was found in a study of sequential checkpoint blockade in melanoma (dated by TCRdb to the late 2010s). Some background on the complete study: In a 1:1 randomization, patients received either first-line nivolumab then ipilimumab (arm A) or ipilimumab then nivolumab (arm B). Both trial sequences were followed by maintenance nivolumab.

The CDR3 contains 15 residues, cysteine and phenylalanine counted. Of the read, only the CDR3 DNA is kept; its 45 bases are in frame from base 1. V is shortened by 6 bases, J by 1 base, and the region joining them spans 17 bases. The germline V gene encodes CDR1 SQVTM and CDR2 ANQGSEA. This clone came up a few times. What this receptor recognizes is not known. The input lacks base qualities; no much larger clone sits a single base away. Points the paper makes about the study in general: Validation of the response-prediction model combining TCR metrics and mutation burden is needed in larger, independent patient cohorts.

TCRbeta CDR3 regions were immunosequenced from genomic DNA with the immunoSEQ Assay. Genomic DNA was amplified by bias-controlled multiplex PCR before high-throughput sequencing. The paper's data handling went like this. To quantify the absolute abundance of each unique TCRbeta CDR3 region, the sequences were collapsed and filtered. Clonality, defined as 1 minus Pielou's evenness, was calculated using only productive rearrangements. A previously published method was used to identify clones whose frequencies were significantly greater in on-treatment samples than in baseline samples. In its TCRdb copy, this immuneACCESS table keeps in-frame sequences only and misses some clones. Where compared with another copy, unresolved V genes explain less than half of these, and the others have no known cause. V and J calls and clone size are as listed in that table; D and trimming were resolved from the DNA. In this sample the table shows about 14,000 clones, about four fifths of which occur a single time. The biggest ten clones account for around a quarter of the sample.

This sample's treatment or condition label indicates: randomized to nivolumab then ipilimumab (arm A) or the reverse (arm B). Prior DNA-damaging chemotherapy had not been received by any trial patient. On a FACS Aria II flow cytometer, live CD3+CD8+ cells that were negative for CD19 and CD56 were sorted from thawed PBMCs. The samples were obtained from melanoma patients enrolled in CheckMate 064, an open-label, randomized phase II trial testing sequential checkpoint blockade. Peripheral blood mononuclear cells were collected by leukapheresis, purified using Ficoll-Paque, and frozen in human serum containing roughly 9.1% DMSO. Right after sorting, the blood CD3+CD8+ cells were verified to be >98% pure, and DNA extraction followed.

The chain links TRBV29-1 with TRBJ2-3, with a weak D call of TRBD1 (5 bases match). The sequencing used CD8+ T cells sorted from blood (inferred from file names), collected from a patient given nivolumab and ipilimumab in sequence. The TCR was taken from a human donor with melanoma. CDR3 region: CSVRQSTTRTDTQYF. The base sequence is TGCAGCGTAAGACAGAGCACAACTCGCACAGATACGCAGTATTTT.